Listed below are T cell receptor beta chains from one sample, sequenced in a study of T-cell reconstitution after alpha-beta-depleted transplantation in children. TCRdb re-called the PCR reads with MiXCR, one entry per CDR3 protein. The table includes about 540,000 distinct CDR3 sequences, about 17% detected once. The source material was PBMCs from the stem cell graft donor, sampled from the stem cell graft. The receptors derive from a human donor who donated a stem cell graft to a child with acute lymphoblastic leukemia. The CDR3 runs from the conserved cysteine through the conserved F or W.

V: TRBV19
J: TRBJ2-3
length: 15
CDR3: CASSARTRSTDTQYF

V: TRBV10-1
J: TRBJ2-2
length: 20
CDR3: CASSETIGLAGRANTGELFF

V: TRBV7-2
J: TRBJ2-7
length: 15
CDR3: CASSLSLAGPYEQYF

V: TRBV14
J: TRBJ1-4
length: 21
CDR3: CASSQDPRRPRRVATNEKLFF

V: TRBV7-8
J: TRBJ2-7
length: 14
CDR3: CASRPGTPDYEQYF

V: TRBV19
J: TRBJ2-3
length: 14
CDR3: CASSITSGTDTQYF

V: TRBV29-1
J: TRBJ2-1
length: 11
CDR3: CSAGVYNEQFF

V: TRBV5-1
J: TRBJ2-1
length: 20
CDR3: CASSWPQFPLPGTQYNEQFF

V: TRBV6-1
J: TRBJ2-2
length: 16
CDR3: CASSGGQLQRGGELFF

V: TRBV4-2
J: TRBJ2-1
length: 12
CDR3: CASSLGGRIRFF

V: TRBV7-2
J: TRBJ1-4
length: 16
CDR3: CASSSRGPGVGEKLFF

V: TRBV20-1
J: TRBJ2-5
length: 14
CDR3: CSAREVRGWETQYF

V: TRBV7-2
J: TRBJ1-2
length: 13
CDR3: CASSLISGYGYTF

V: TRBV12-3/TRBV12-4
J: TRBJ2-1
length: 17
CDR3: CASSPETGTSIHNEQFF

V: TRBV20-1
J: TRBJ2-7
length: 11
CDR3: CSARGPYEQYF

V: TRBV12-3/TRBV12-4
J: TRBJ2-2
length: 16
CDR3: CASSFGPGANTGELFF

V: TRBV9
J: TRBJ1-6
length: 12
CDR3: CASSVESSPLHF

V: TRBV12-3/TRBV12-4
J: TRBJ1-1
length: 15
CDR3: CASSLQGRVQAEAFF

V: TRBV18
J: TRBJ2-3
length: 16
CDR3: CASSPPLPGGKDTQYF

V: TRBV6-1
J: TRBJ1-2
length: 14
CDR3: CASSPPGQAYGYTF

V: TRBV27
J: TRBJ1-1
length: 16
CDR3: CASSLRRPPQATEAFF

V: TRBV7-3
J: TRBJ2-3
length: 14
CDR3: CASSLMQSPDTQYF

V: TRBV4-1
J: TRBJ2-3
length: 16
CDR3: CASSQERLAGGPGQYF

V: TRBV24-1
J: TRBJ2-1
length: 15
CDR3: CATSDRLAAHNEQFF

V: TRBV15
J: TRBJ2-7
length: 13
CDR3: CATSREAGYEQYF

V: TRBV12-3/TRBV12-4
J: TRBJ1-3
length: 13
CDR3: CASRGWSGNTIYF

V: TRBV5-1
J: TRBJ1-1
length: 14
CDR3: CASSLGSANTEAFF

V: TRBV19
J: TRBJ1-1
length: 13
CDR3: CASKGVMNTEAFF

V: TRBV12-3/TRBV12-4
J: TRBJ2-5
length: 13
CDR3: CASSPDVQETQYF

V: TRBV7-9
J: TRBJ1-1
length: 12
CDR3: CASSETYTEAFF

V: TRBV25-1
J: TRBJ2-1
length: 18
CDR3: CASSEWSPTSGSRNEQFF

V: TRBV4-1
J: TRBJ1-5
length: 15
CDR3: CASSQVGDMNQPQHF

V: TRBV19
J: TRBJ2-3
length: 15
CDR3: CASSILGGSLYTQYF

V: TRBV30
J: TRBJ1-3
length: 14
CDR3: CAWSVGLGGNTIYF

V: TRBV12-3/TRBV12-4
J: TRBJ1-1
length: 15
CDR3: CASSLRTGDNTEAFF

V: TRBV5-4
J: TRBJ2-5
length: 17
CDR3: CASSPGVSGGHLETQYF

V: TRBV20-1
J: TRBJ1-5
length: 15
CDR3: CSARDRTGGNQPQHF

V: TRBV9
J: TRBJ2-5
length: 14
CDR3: CASSPSGRTETQYF

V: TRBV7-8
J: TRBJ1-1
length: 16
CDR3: CASSLGEGGLRTEAFF